These T cell receptor beta chains were read from a single sample in a study of T-cell memory formation after mild COVID-19. TCRdb re-derived calls from the 5' RACE reads in MiXCR, one entry per CDR3 protein. Of 470,000 or so distinct CDR3 sequences in the sample, 18% were seen once. The sequencing sample was made of PBMCs or a T cell subset sorted from them (not recorded which). The receptors stem from an adult woman who had mild COVID-19 (a few samples of this study predate the infection). Cell type and time point are not known. The CDR3 runs from the conserved cysteine through the conserved F or W. A D gene is named only where the DNA matches it firmly. Not every row has a clone size; where given, it reads once, few, many or a size class.

j_gene	v_gene	d_gene	abundance	CDR3aa	CDR3nt
TRBJ1-1	TRBV12-3/TRBV12-4	NA	few	CASSVPANRAFF	TGTGCCAGCAGCGTACCCGCCAATCGAGCTTTCTTT
TRBJ1-5	TRBV7-2	NA	NA	CASSLNNQPQHF	TGTGCCAGCAGCTTAAATAATCAGCCCCAGCATTTT
TRBJ2-7	TRBV29-1	NA	few	CSVEAGIHAYEQYF	TGCAGCGTTGAGGCGGGGATTCATGCTTACGAGCAGTACTTC
TRBJ1-2	TRBV24-1	NA	few	CATRATANLGYTF	TGTGCCACCAGGGCCACGGCCAACTTAGGCTACACCTTC
TRBJ2-7	TRBV4-2	TRBD2	many	CASSQDIREAGWEQYF	TGTGCCAGCAGCCAAGATATACGGGAGGCGGGGTGGGAGCAGTACTTC
TRBJ1-1	TRBV5-1	TRBD1	NA	CASSVRQGMGEAFF	TGCGCCAGCAGCGTCCGACAGGGGATGGGTGAAGCTTTCTTT
TRBJ2-1	TRBV9	TRBD2	few	CASSYHSPTSDEQFF	TGTGCCAGCAGCTATCACAGCCCTACTAGCGATGAGCAGTTCTTC
TRBJ2-1	TRBV7-8	NA	few	CASSSWGRIGYNEQFF	TGTGCCAGCAGCTCCTGGGGGAGGATTGGGTACAATGAGCAGTTCTTC
TRBJ1-5	TRBV4-1	NA	NA	CASSQDSSAYSNQPQHF	TGCGCCAGCAGCCAAGATTCCAGCGCTTATAGCAATCAGCCCCAGCATTTT
TRBJ2-3	TRBV13	NA	NA	CASTLRRVSTDTQYF	TGTGCCAGCACCTTAAGGCGGGTCAGCACAGATACGCAGTATTTT
TRBJ2-2	TRBV5-4	NA	NA	CASSPEFGELFF	TGTGCCAGCAGCCCGGAGTTCGGGGAGCTGTTTTTT
TRBJ1-1	TRBV5-1	NA	few	CASSPRVSAHTEAFF	TGCGCCAGCAGCCCCCGGGTTTCTGCCCACACTGAAGCTTTCTTT
TRBJ1-1	TRBV20-1	TRBD1	NA	CSATSGQGGAHTEAFF	TGCAGTGCTACTTCAGGACAGGGGGGGGCCCACACTGAAGCTTTCTTT
TRBJ2-1	TRBV7-6	NA	few	CASLRDEQFF	TGTGCCAGCTTACGGGATGAGCAGTTCTTC
TRBJ1-2	TRBV12-3/TRBV12-4	NA	NA	CASSQAAGRGDPINYGYTF	TGTGCCAGCAGCCAAGCTGCGGGACGAGGGGACCCAATTAACTATGGCTACACCTTC
TRBJ2-5	TRBV16	TRBD1	few	CASSGDRKQETQYF	TGTGCCAGCAGCGGGGACAGGAAACAAGAGACCCAGTACTTC
TRBJ2-7	TRBV30	NA	NA	CAWSFPGSDSYEQYF	TGTGCCTGGAGTTTCCCAGGATCAGACTCCTACGAGCAGTACTTC
TRBJ2-7	TRBV24-1	NA	NA	CATSDFQSPGPRNEQYF	TGTGCCACCAGTGATTTCCAATCCCCGGGACCTCGAAACGAGCAGTACTTC
TRBJ2-3	TRBV6-6	TRBD2	NA	CASSPQREPGDTQYF	TGTGCCAGCAGTCCGCAGCGGGAGCCGGGGGATACGCAGTATTTT
TRBJ2-7	TRBV7-3	NA	NA	CASSPSPAVLYEQYF	TGTGCCAGCAGCCCGTCCCCGGCAGTATTATACGAGCAGTACTTC
TRBJ1-1	TRBV19	TRBD1	NA	CATSQTGGYKYTEAFF	TGTGCCACCTCCCAGACAGGGGGCTACAAGTACACTGAAGCTTTCTTT
TRBJ2-1	TRBV4-1	NA	NA	CASSQGEGQYYNEQFF	TGCGCCAGCAGCCAAGGGGAGGGACAGTATTACAATGAGCAGTTCTTC
TRBJ2-1	TRBV10-3	TRBD1	NA	CAITEGQNSYNEQFF	TGTGCCATCACCGAGGGACAGAACTCCTACAATGAGCAGTTCTTC
TRBJ2-3	TRBV7-6	TRBD2	NA	CASSLEASGVSTDTQYF	TGTGCCAGCAGCTTAGAGGCTAGCGGGGTGAGCACAGATACGCAGTATTTT
TRBJ1-5	TRBV20-1	NA	many	CSARAESDSTVNQPQHF	TGCAGTGCTAGAGCCGAGTCCGACAGCACCGTCAATCAGCCCCAGCATTTT
TRBJ2-1	TRBV4-2	TRBD2	few	CASSQDWLAGENEQFF	TGTGCCAGCAGCCAAGATTGGCTAGCGGGGGAAAATGAGCAGTTCTTC
TRBJ2-3	TRBV7-6	NA	few	CASSSWTSDTQYF	TGTGCCAGCAGCTCCTGGACCTCAGATACGCAGTATTTT
TRBJ2-1	TRBV4-2	NA	few	CASSQDRRSHLYNEQFF	TGTGCCAGCAGCCAAGATCGACGGAGTCACCTTTACAATGAGCAGTTCTTC
TRBJ2-3	TRBV10-3	TRBD2	NA	CAISDGGSDTQYF	TGTGCCATCAGTGACGGGGGGTCCGATACGCAGTATTTT
TRBJ2-3	TRBV5-4	NA	NA	CASSLPAGAANTQYF	TGTGCCAGCAGCCTCCCGGCGGGGGCCGCTAATACGCAGTATTTT
TRBJ2-5	TRBV20-1	TRBD2	few	CSARNPSGGAYF	TGCAGTGCTAGAAACCCTAGCGGGGGGGCGTACTTC
TRBJ1-2	TRBV5-5	NA	many	CASSLVAGSYGYTF	TGTGCCAGCAGCTTGGTTGCGGGCAGCTATGGCTACACCTTC
TRBJ2-1	TRBV5-1	NA	few	CASSSGPTNEQFF	TGCGCCAGCAGCTCCGGACCGACGAATGAGCAGTTCTTC
TRBJ1-5	TRBV6-5	NA	NA	CASSPLGYRPPNQPQHF	TGTGCCAGCAGCCCTCTTGGGTACAGGCCCCCCAATCAGCCCCAGCATTTT
TRBJ1-1	TRBV24-1	NA	few	CATRDVNTEAFF	TGTGCCACCAGAGACGTGAACACTGAAGCTTTCTTT
TRBJ1-2	TRBV6-5	TRBD1	few	CASSYTTGTNYGYTF	TGTGCCAGCAGTTATACGACAGGGACTAACTATGGCTACACCTTC
TRBJ2-1	TRBV4-1	TRBD2	NA	CASSAPSGSYNEQFF	TGCGCCAGCAGCGCCCCTAGCGGGTCCTACAATGAGCAGTTCTTC
TRBJ1-2	TRBV4-1	NA	NA	CASSQPRQRDYGYTF	TGCGCCAGCAGCCAGCCCCGACAGAGGGACTATGGCTACACCTTC
TRBJ2-7	TRBV20-1	TRBD2	NA	CSASRTSVDEQYF	TGCAGTGCTAGTAGGACTAGCGTCGACGAGCAGTACTTC
TRBJ1-1	TRBV3-1	TRBD1	many	CASSPLLGGAVEAFF	TGTGCCAGCAGCCCCCTTTTAGGGGGCGCGGTTGAAGCTTTCTTT
TRBJ2-1	TRBV5-5	TRBD1	few	CASSSTGTGSYNEQFF	TGTGCCAGCAGCTCTACCGGGACAGGGTCCTACAATGAGCAGTTCTTC
TRBJ2-7	TRBV9	NA	NA	CASSVTGEGYEQYF	TGTGCCAGCAGCGTTACAGGGGAGGGCTACGAGCAGTACTTC
TRBJ2-7	TRBV7-6	NA	NA	CASSLDEAYEQYF	TGTGCCAGCAGCTTAGACGAGGCCTACGAGCAGTACTTC
TRBJ1-6	TRBV4-3	NA	NA	CASSQDRPFVAPLHF	TGCGCCAGCAGCCAAGATCGCCCCTTTGTAGCACCCCTCCACTTT
TRBJ2-3	TRBV11-2	NA	NA	CASSLDRRQGTQYF	TGTGCCAGCAGCTTAGATAGGAGGCAGGGTACGCAGTATTTT
TRBJ2-7	TRBV5-1	TRBD2	NA	CASSLSREGYEQYF	TGCGCCAGCAGCTTGTCCAGGGAGGGCTACGAGCAGTACTTC
TRBJ2-1	TRBV7-8	TRBD2	few	CASSSEAGGYNEQFF	TGTGCCAGCAGCTCCGAAGCGGGGGGATACAATGAGCAGTTCTTC
TRBJ2-5	TRBV28	TRBD1	few	CASRTTGVVETQYF	TGTGCCAGCCGCACGACAGGGGTGGTAGAGACCCAGTACTTC
TRBJ1-1	TRBV14	NA	NA	CASSQRGGLRTEAFF	TGTGCCAGCAGCCAAAGAGGGGGGCTCCGTACTGAAGCTTTCTTT